The sequence of this TCR beta chain was determined in a study of blood T cell repertoires in COVID-19. Turning to the study itself: Specimens from acute and convalescent COVID-19 originated in the United States, Italy and Spain. Nucleic acid was either cDNA or gDNA, and it came from T cells, B-cell-depleted T cells, or PBMCs.

Germline V gene data show CDR1 as SGHVS and CDR2 as FQNEAQ. The V gene end was trimmed by 2 bases and the J gene end by 4 bases; junction bases not matched to a gene: 4. The CDR3 consists of 14 residues. In the original analysis: Scientists estimated how many nucleated cells there were by amplifying reference gene primers. The method was immunoSEQ multiplex PCR; TCRdb's version includes in-frame clones alone and lacks a portion of them. D and trimming come from the DNA, and the V and J calls and clone size come from that table. The data contain around 240,000 clones, 70% to 90% of them singletons. The TCR comes from a man in his forties with acute or convalescent COVID-19. Sequenced input: peripheral blood. The chain combines TRBV7-8 with TRBJ2-5; 7 bases match TRBD1. The CDR3 region is CASSLPRQGETQYF. The CDR3 DNA sequence: TGTGCCAGCAGCTTACCCAGACAGGGAGAGACCCAGTACTTC. Full variable domain (missing parts from reference TRBV7-8 and TRBJ2-5): GAGVSQSPRYKVAKRGQDVALRCDPISGHVSLFWYQQALGQGPEFLTYFQNEAQLDKSGLPSDRFFAERPEGSVSTLKIQRTQQEDSAVYLCASSLPRQGETQYFGPGTRLLVL.